The clone carrying this T cell receptor (beta chain) was seen a few times. From the PCR reads, TCRdb called clonotypes with MiXCR, one entry per CDR3 protein. The repertoire holds nearly 650,000 distinct CDR3 sequences, with 25% as singletons. J lost 8 bases, V lost 4 bases, and 7 bases had no gene match. Germline CDR1 is SGHTA and CDR2 is FQGNSA. The CDR3 has 14 residues. This sample stems from a study of molecular identifiers for immune sequencing clone quantification. The source of this sequence is a human donor in good health. Some libraries in this study had Jurkat cell RNA spiked in. The V call is TRBV7-2, the J call TRBJ2-1; the match to TRBD2 covers 8 bases. The sequenced material came from naive CD8+ T cells from blood, with Jurkat cell RNA spiked in. Subset noted: FACS-sorted CD8+CD4-CCR7+CD45RA+ naive T cells. The chain's CDR3 is CASSSGLALDEQFF. The CDR3 bases are TGTGCCAGCAGCTCCGGACTAGCTTTGGATGAGCAGTTCTTC.